The subject of this entry is one T cell receptor beta chain. Original analysis: Scientists estimated how many nucleated cells there were by amplifying reference gene primers. TCRdb keeps only in-frame clones here, not all; method: immunoSEQ multiplex PCR. D and trimming were read from the DNA, whereas the V and J calls and clone size are those reported in that table. The table includes about 130,000 clones, approximately 86% detected once. Participants were aged about 18 to 90 years, lived in 20 to 25 US areas, and enrolled virtually. Trimming removed 2 bases at V and 1 base at J, with 6 bases between. Germline-derived CDR1 and CDR2 are SEHNR and FQNEAQ (reference sequence). The CDR3 consists of 14 residues. The data were obtained in a study of blood T cell repertoires in COVID-19. Study details: Collection of acute and convalescent COVID-19 samples took place in the United States, Italy and Spain.

Material: PBMCs or T cells enriched from blood (not recorded which). The TCR was taken from a woman aged 50 to 65 who had recovered from COVID-19. The chain uses TRBV7-9 and TRBJ1-3; D not resolved. CDR3 in amino acids: CASSLSGSGNTIYF. Here the CDR3 DNA reads TGTGCCAGCAGCTTATCGGGATCTGGAAACACCATATATTTT. Full variable domain (outside the CDR3, taken from reference TRBV7-9 and TRBJ1-3): DTGVSQNPRHKITKRGQNVTFRCDPISEHNRLYWYRQTLGQGPEFLTYFQNEAQLEKSRLLSDRFSAERPKGSFSTLEIQRTEQGDSAMYLCASSLSGSGNTIYFGEGSWLTVV.